The 15 T cell receptor beta chains reported below all come from one sample, sequenced in a study of blood T cells in healthy people across ages. A second PCR, run for about 6 to 11 cycles, used a sample-barcoded 5' primer plus a J-beta primer mix. In TCRdb, the 5' RACE reads were re-called with MiXCR into one record per CDR3 protein. The sample consists of 600,000 to 800,000 distinct CDR3 sequences, around 50% of them appearing once. Source material: blood. The source is a woman at least 80 years old in good health.

This clonotype was counted ten times or more. The V gene is TRBV24-1, the J gene TRBJ1-5; 7 bases map to TRBD1. This CDR3 comprises 13 residues. V shed 7 bases, J shed 7 bases, and the junction held 6 bases outside the gene matches. Germline values: CDR1 KGHDR, CDR2 SFDVKD. The CDR3 sequence: CATSLTGNQPQHF. The CDR3 nucleotides read TGTGCCACCAGCTTGACAGGGAACCAGCCCCAGCATTTT.

A few counts support this clonotype. The V and J genes are TRBV29-1 and TRBJ1-2; D unresolved. Looked up from germline, CDR1 is SQVTM and CDR2 is ANQGSEA. The CDR3 is made up of 12 amino acids. Trimming cost V 7 bases and J 2 bases, with 11 bases left between them. Here the CDR3 reads CSADGQNYGYTF. Here the CDR3 DNA reads TGCAGCGCCGACGGTCAGAACTATGGCTACACCTTC.

The chain employs TRBV29-1 and TRBJ2-3; D call uncertain. This CDR3 is built from 14 residues. V gave up 3 bases and J gave up 8 bases, with 18 bases separating them. The germline gives CDR1 SQVTM, CDR2 ANQGSEA. DNA of the CDR3: TGCAGCGTTGAGATTCCCCCCTCGTCTGCTACGCAGTATTTT. It encodes CSVEIPPSSATQYF.

The V gene is TRBV18, the J gene TRBJ2-7; D may be TRBD2 (5 bases). Judging by the DNA end, TRBJ2-5 fits better; the J call may be wrong. CDR3 size: 13 residues. From germline, CDR1 is KGHSH and CDR2 LQKENI. The CDR3 region is CASSPGNLRTQYF. The CDR3 nucleotides are TGTGCCAGCTCCCCCGGGAATTTGAGGACCCAGTACTTC.

The chain carries TRBV7-9 and TRBJ1-2, with D unclear. The CDR3 sequence is 13 residues long. The V gene's germline CDR1 is SEHNR and CDR2 FQNEAQ (reference sequence). V lost 2 bases to trimming and J lost 2 bases, with 6 bases between them. CDR3 coding DNA: TGTGCCAGCAGCTTACTGATCAACTATGGCTACACCTTC. Translated, it gives CASSLLINYGYTF. Together with reference TRBV7-9 and TRBJ1-2, the CDR3 gives the full variable domain: DTGVSQNPRHKITKRGQNVTFRCDPISEHNRLYWYRQTLGQGPEFLTYFQNEAQLEKSRLLSDRFSAERPKGSFSTLEIQRTEQGDSAMYLCASSLLINYGYTFGSGTRLTVV.

The chain is built from TRBV5-1 and TRBJ1-2; 9 bases align to TRBD1. The CDR3 loop spans 14 amino acids. CDR1 is SGHRS and CDR2 is YFSETQ in the germline V gene. The trim removed 4 bases at V and 4 bases at J, leaving 5 bases unmatched. CDR3 bases: TGCGCCAGCAGCAAATTACAGGGGGCCTATGGCTACACCTTC. This gives the protein CASSKLQGAYGYTF.

The chain joins TRBV12-3 or TRBV12-4 to TRBJ2-3; 9 positions agree with TRBD1. The V and J ends lost 6 bases and 4 bases, in that order; junction bases with no gene match: 8. CDR3 length: 15 residues. The CDR3 nucleotides are TGTGCCAGCAGCCTTGGACAGGGGATGGCAGATACGCAGTATTTT. Translation gives CASSLGQGMADTQYF.

This sequence joins TRBV6-2 or TRBV6-3 and TRBJ2-1; unclear D gene. The CDR3 runs to 14 residues. The germline CDR1 and CDR2 sequences are MNHEY and SVGEGT. The V gene lost 4 bases and the J gene lost 7 bases, with 14 bases spanning the gap. CDR3 in amino acids: CASSSARGTNEQFF. The CDR3 bases are TGTGCCAGCAGTTCAGCGAGAGGTACGAATGAGCAGTTCTTC.

This clonotype was seen repeatedly, ten times or more. This rearrangement joins TRBV12-3 or TRBV12-4 to TRBJ2-3, with 8 bases that match TRBD2. The CDR3 sequence is 14 residues long. Trimming took 6 bases from V and 4 from J; bases not matched to a gene: 6. The CDR3 DNA reads TGTGCCAGCAGCCCGACTAGCGTTGCAGATACGCAGTATTTT. As protein: CASSPTSVADTQYF.

This clonotype was seen ten or more times. The V and J genes are TRBV9 and TRBJ2-5; 10 positions match TRBD2. Germline values: CDR1 SGDLS, CDR2 YYNGEE. The trim removed 3 bases at V and 1 base at J, leaving 9 bases unmatched. CDR3 size: 17 residues. The CDR3 nucleotides are TGTGCCAGCAGCGAAACACGGACTAGCGGCTCCCAAGAGACCCAGTACTTC. Residues: CASSETRTSGSQETQYF.

Comments on this clonotype: Possible read error: a much larger clone is one base away. The chain employs TRBV2 and TRBJ2-1; either TRBD1 or TRBD2 may supply D (5 bases each). There are 12 residues in the CDR3. V was pared by 8 bases and J by 5 bases, with 10 bases between. CDR1 and CDR2 from the germline V gene are SNHLY and FYNNEI. DNA for the CDR3: TGTGCCAGCGAGGGGTTGGACAATGAGCAGTTCTTC. Its translation: CASEGLDNEQFF. Using reference TRBV2 and TRBJ2-1 for the parts outside the CDR3, the full variable domain is EPEVTQTPSHQVTQMGQEVILRCVPISNHLYFYWYRQILGQKVEFLVSFYNNEISEKSEIFDDQFSVERPDGSNFTLKIRSTKLEDSAMYFCASEGLDNEQFFGPGTRLTVL.

J is TRBJ1-1 and V is TRBV3-1; TRBD1 might be the D (5 bases). Germline V CDR1 and CDR2: LGHDT, YNNKEL (reference sequence). CDR3 length: 15 amino acids. The V end lost 1 base, the J end lost 4 bases, and 13 bases lay between the germline ends. The CDR3 DNA reads as TGTGCCAGCAGCCAAGGACGGACATCTGGCACTGAAGCTTTCTTT. This sequence encodes CASSQGRTSGTEAFF.

This clonotype was observed a handful of times. CDR3 sequence: CASSVSRADTEAFF. The CDR3, as DNA: TGTGCCAGCAGCGTATCAAGGGCTGACACTGAAGCTTTCTTT. The gene calls are TRBV9 and TRBJ1-1; D is unresolved. Germline V gene sequence: CDR1 SGDLS, CDR2 YYNGEE. V lost 1 base to trimming and J lost 3 bases, with 10 bases between them. The CDR3 covers 14 residues.

V usage is TRBV19 and J usage is TRBJ2-2, with D perhaps given as TRBD1 or TRBD2 (5 bases each). Between the trimmed V and J ends, which lost 2 bases and 7 bases, there was a span of 17 bases. Germline loops: CDR1 LNHDA, CDR2 SQIVND (reference sequence). This CDR3 spans 16 amino acids. The CDR3 bases are TGTGCCAGTAGTATATCCCAAACAGGAGGTGGCGGGGAGCTGTTTTTT. This codes for CASSISQTGGGGELFF.

The V gene is TRBV6-6, the J gene TRBJ2-7, with 7 positions matching TRBD1. Looked up from germline, CDR1 is MNHNY and CDR2 is SVGAGI (reference sequence). V shed 5 bases, J shed 2 bases, and the junction held 12 bases outside the gene matches. The CDR3 spans 16 residues. As DNA, the CDR3 is TGTGCCAGCAGTATACTAACAGGGGAGACCCCCTACGAGCAGTACTTC. This sequence encodes CASSILTGETPYEQYF.